This T cell receptor beta chain emerged from a study of blood T cell repertoires in COVID-19. Germline values: CDR1 GTSNPN, CDR2 SVGIG (reference sequence). The CDR3 contains 17 residues. After removal of 2 bases from V and 3 bases from J, the junction contained 5 bases not matched to a gene. The data were produced by immunoSEQ multiplex PCR, yet TCRdb's version contains in-frame clones alone and is incomplete. In the table there are 45,000 to 55,000 clones, roughly 87% of which are singletons. J is TRBJ2-1 and V is TRBV30; 15 bases map to TRBD2. The TCR originated in a human donor in a cohort sampled during active COVID-19. The sequencing sample was made of peripheral blood. CDR3 in amino acids: CAWSLGLAGGYYNEQFF. Here the CDR3 DNA reads TGTGCCTGGAGTCTGGGACTAGCGGGAGGTTACTACAATGAGCAGTTCTTC.